This T cell receptor (beta chain) was obtained from a study of cytomegalovirus exposure and HLA in healthy donors (dated by TCRdb to 2015 to 2018). Background for the entire study: An earlier analysis of 587 of the donors reported 250 to 350 Gb of sequence data and more than 90 million unique TCR beta sequences from about 180 million T cells. The study combined high-throughput TCR immunosequencing, statistical association of individual TCRs with disease status, and machine learning to predict cytomegalovirus infection status. The study was designed to test whether signatures of past pathogen exposure could be identified by cataloging public T cell receptors. Alongside the repertoire data, information on donor age, sex, ethnicity and CMV serostatus was compiled. Roughly five DR-DQ haplotypes were handled as single units for association and clustering, since linkage in the cohort was strong. The T cell repertoires of 550 to 850 subjects were profiled by immunosequencing and related to cytomegalovirus serostatus. Approximately 300 gigabases of sequencing data and 70 million to 100 million unique TCR sequences made up an early release that covered 500 to 650 HLA-typed donors. To study patterns of TCR occurrence, a later analysis re-analyzed previously published TCR beta repertoires from just over 650 donors and added high-resolution HLA genotyping. In the later analysis, no new phenotypic data were used to find candidate immune exposures; instead, reliance was placed on TCR beta sequences and their occurrence across donors. Across some 400 genotyped donors of the cohort, an average of about 220,000 unique TCR beta nucleotide sequences per donor were sequenced, and 15% to 20% of those sequences were non-productive. Typing coverage differed by locus: A, B, C, DRB1 and DQB1 were typed in about 629-640 donors, DQA1 in 500 to 550, DPA1 in around 600, and DPB1 in 400 to 490. All discovery cohort repertoires had been generated on a single sequencing platform. An earlier analysis of several hundred of the donors applied high-throughput TCR beta sequencing to assess whether each TCR beta V gene segment acted as functional or pseudogenic. Along with the approximately 620-subject first cohort, a separate validation cohort of about 110 different subjects was used. Among the roughly 400 genotyped donors, under 90% belonged to the genetic ancestry cluster associated with self-reported Caucasian donors. HLA typing covered class I and class II loci at four-digit resolution. Genome-wide SNP genotypes for about 55% of the roughly 670 donors were used in a later genetic analysis, which treated that subset as a discovery cohort.

Turning to this clone: The target of this receptor is not known. The sample holds no much larger clone one base away, and base qualities are not on file.

Library prep was done by the immunoSEQ multiplex PCR assay. The multiplex PCR relied on a mix of 60 forward primers for TCR Vbeta segments and 13 reverse primers for TCR Jbeta segments. The CDR3 region of rearranged TCR beta genes was amplified from genomic DNA by a multiplex PCR assay. On the Illumina HiSeq System, the amplified TCR beta libraries were sequenced as 87-base-pair reads. In the paper's pipeline: In a later analysis, roughly 80 million unique TCR beta chains were counted across the approximately 620 repertoires, and approximately 11 million of these chains were shared by at least two donors. Raw reads were error-corrected and collapsed into unique sequences by a nearest-neighbor algorithm in which closely related sequences were merged to remove PCR and sequencing errors. Alignment of CDR3 sequences to IMGT reference sequences was used to assign V, D and J gene segments. For a sequence to be retained, a match of at least six nucleotides to both a V gene segment and a J gene segment was required. Rearrangements were called productive when the CDR3 lacked stop codons and stayed in frame with V and J; all others were non-productive. CDR3 was defined according to IMGT convention as the region running from the second conserved V-encoded cysteine to the conserved J-encoded phenylalanine. Sequences without an unambiguous match to a single V gene segment were excluded from the earlier analysis of almost 600 of the donors. An earlier analysis of several hundred of the donors called V segments functional above 56.7% productive rearrangements and segregating when the between-donor standard deviation exceeded 5%. A statistical classification framework was built to diagnose cytomegalovirus status from the catalog of TCR beta chain sequences. A later analysis assigned V and J genes by comparing TCR nucleotide sequences with IMGT/GENE-DB human TR gene sequences. A later analysis assigned CDR3 sequences and most-parsimonious VDJ recombination scenarios with the TCRdist pipeline. In a later analysis, each TCR beta chain was defined by its CDR3 amino acid sequence together with its V-gene family, and reads lacking a unique V-gene family were excluded. To address suspected cross-contamination and a sequencing artifact, a later analysis removed 450 to 700 highly shared, low-generation-probability nucleotide sequences. A later analysis calculated a clonal expansion index for each public chain from normalized within-repertoire ranks of inferred template counts. Generation probabilities in a later analysis came from a VDJ recombination model fitted to out-of-frame rearrangements, and those results were checked against IGoR. Hypergeometric tests were used in a later analysis to score TCR-TCR, TCR-HLA and TCR-CMV co-occurrence, with a repertoire-size bias correction applied to the TCR pairs. In a later analysis, false discovery rates were estimated by permuting HLA or CMV assignments 20 times. A later analysis grouped co-occurring TCRs with DBSCAN, adding TCRdist sequence similarity when clustering within HLA-allele-positive subsets. Repertoires with fewer than 30,000 or more than 120,000 public chains were left out of co-occurrence clustering, as were several repertoires with anomalous nucleotide sharing. Imported from immuneACCESS, the table was reduced by TCRdb to in-frame sequences with V and J called. These copies leave out some clones; in studies compared against another copy, an unresolved V gene accounts for under half, and the cause of the remainder is not known. V and J calls and clone size are those listed in that table; D and trimming were worked out from the DNA. For this sample there are about 140,000 clones; 76% appear just once. Approximately 1.6% of the sample is taken by the ten largest.

Overall study outcomes, separate from this receptor: An association between a missense DCLRE1C variant and V-gene and J-gene trimming of TCR beta chains was found in a later genetic analysis and replicated in an independent cohort. The authors suggested that the approach could potentially be extended to other disease states and immunological phenotypes. The study listed approximately 150 TCR beta chains as associated with cytomegalovirus. Because HLA typing was unavailable for some donors at each locus, only the typed subset was used in association tests. According to a later genetic analysis, donors in an Asian-associated ancestry cluster had fewer N-insertions in productive TCRs than the approximately 700-donor mean. At a false discovery rate of 0.05, a later analysis linked 16,951 TCR beta sequences to specific HLA alleles. Across donors, most TCR sequences were observed very rarely, whereas some public TCRs were present in many individuals. The sequencing pipeline was judged likely to have produced a cluster of highly shared sequence variants as a technical artifact. Over 15 rarely observed V segments, including chromosome 9 orphons, were excluded from the earlier analysis of approximately 500 of the donors because counts were too low. Sequencing depth was assumed to be roughly uniform across donors in the presence/absence analyses, though that assumption may not hold. Compared with equally common non-associated chains, HLA-associated TCR beta chains in a later analysis were more clonally expanded and had lower generation probabilities. In a later analysis, most CMV-associated TCR beta chains were found to appear HLA-restricted, with HLA associations seemingly driven largely by CMV exposure. In this cohort, only TCR beta chains were sequenced, and detectable features were limited by the absence of alpha or paired-chain data. Linkage disequilibrium might explain the correlated functional status among segregating V segments, but an unknown experimental factor could not be ruled out. A later analysis found that TCR association rates varied across HLA loci, with DRB1 alleles showing the most associated TCRs and HLA-C alleles the fewest. When HLA alleles, especially DR and DQ, strongly co-occurred, attributing TCR associations to individual alleles was difficult. Some IMGT-functional V segments, including TRBV6-2 and TRBV6-3, could not be told apart with the 87-base-pair reads, so those segments were excluded. In a later analysis, several top co-occurrence clusters were reported to appear linked to parvovirus B19, influenza, CMV and Epstein-Barr virus. A further reported finding was that TCR beta sequences accurately predicted the HLA-A and HLA-B alleles for most subjects in the first cohort. An earlier analysis of approximately 500 of the donors showed that most TCR beta V segments appeared in productive rearrangements either about 90% or about 30% of the time, which broadly matched IMGT annotations. Cytomegalovirus status was reported to be diagnosed by the classifier with high specificity and sensitivity in both the original and validation cohorts. In vitro tests confirmed that a few of the cytomegalovirus-associated TCR beta chains recognize cytomegalovirus antigens. The only immune exposure information available for the cohort was CMV serostatus.

Looking up the germline V gene yields CDR1 SGHRS and CDR2 YFSETQ. CDR3 length: 15 amino acids, cysteine to phenylalanine. The entry retains the CDR3 DNA only, 45 bases that are in frame from base 1. The V end gives up 4 bases and the J end 7 bases, leaving 13 bases in the junction not matched to a gene. The cohort comprised 710 or so healthy bone marrow donors. At the time of sampling, every cohort member was nominally healthy, though immune exposures that went unrecorded were likely present. The donor was CMV seronegative and belonged to the group of over 300 seronegative cohort members. Every donor gave a peripheral blood sample, and the peripheral blood mononuclear cells from that sample were used for TCR beta sequencing. The Qiagen DNeasy Blood Extraction Kit was used to extract genomic DNA from the blood cell samples.

This TCR was recovered from a woman in her 40s in good health and CMV-seronegative. The source material was PBMCs. This sequence uses TRBV5-1 and TRBJ2-7, with 8 junctional bases fitting TRBD1. The CDR3 protein sequence reads: CASSPTGAALGEQYF. The base sequence is TGCGCCAGCAGCCCGACAGGGGCCGCCTTGGGGGAGCAGTACTTC.